Here is one T cell receptor beta chain with its context. A far larger clone is one nucleotide away, so this likely arose from a read error. cDNA synthesis used a TRAV/TRBV-specific primer set for both chains. An approximately 19-cycle PCR with a constant-region primer and V-primer adapter amplified TCRs. TCRdb re-analysed the reads in MiXCR, keeping a single row per CDR3 protein. The sample shows 60,000 to 90,000 distinct CDR3 sequences, about a third of them seen only once. This sample was taken from a study of low-dose radiotherapy and immunotherapy resistance in tumors. Time point given: before trial treatment. The CDR3 runs to 15 residues. The germline V gene has CDR1 SGHAT and CDR2 FQNNGV. The V and J ends lost 4 bases and 7 bases, in that order; junction bases with no gene match: 13.

The sequences come from PBMCs, collected before treatment. The TCR was taken from a female donor with ovarian cancer. The rearrangement joins TRBV11-2 to TRBJ2-7; 7 nucleotides align to TRBD1. The CDR3 here is CASSYTYRGRNEQYF. CDR3 in DNA: TGTGCCAGCAGCTATACCTACAGGGGACGCAATGAGCAGTACTTC.